The present TCR beta chain was sequenced within a study of Graves' ophthalmopathy and Graves' hyperthyroidism (dated by TCRdb to between 2018 and 2020). Notes on the research overall: Peripheral blood was collected at initial diagnosis, prior to any treatment. In total, under 150 blood samples were TCR-sequenced: 40 to 45 ophthalmopathy, some 72 hyperthyroidism and approximately 17 hyperthyroidism-to-ophthalmopathy patients. In roughly six hyperthyroidism patients, the T-cell repertoires found in thyroid tissue were compared with those found in blood. To explore V-J signatures distinguishing ophthalmopathy from hyperthyroidism, a discovery set of under 110 patients (43 ophthalmopathy, 57 stable hyperthyroidism) was enrolled. To tell Graves' ophthalmopathy apart from Graves' hyperthyroidism, and to predict which patients would progress to ophthalmopathy, the study relied on TCR beta repertoire signatures. Once sampling was done, hyperthyroidism patients were given methimazole at a starting dose of 30 mg daily, while ophthalmopathy patients were given high-dose intravenous methylprednisolone. An independent validation cohort comprised 18 hyperthyroidism patients and about 16 patients who later progressed from hyperthyroidism to ophthalmopathy.

The CDR3 runs 12 residues from the cysteine to the phenylalanine. Of the read, only the CDR3 DNA is kept; its 36 bases are in frame from base 1. The germline V gene supplies CDR1 SGHNT and CDR2 YENEEA. At the junction V is shortened by 8 bases and J by 9 bases, with 16 bases in between. This clonotype was detected only a few times. Its antigen is not yet known. Base qualities are missing; no much larger clone stands one base away. General findings and caveats noted by the study authors: Most expanded thyroid clonotypes with a frequency above 0.001 also appeared in blood, which suggests that blood repertoires may reflect the immune response in the thyroid. Sample size was not statistically predetermined, and group allocation was not concealed from the investigators. Ophthalmopathy was separated from stable hyperthyroidism by the 13-signature model with about 85% sensitivity and 81% to 83% specificity in cross-validation and with 80%/75% in the test set. In validation, the model predicted ophthalmopathy progression with more than 70% sensitivity and approximately 78% specificity; roughly eleven predicted patients were CT-confirmed with GO in a median of approximately 6.5 months.

Patients with ophthalmopathy had moderately to severely active disease, with a Clinical Activity Score of 3 or more, a NOSPECS grade of 4 or more, and a disease duration of less than 3 months. Anyone with other autoimmune diseases, uncontrolled infections, pregnancy or lactation was excluded from the study. Diagnosis relied on clinical symptoms, serum thyroxine, TRAb, thyroid ultrasound and orbital computed tomography. Ficoll-Paque density gradient centrifugation was used to isolate PBMCs from about 9.4 ml of fresh peripheral blood. Total RNA was extracted with Trizol reagent and quality-checked on an Agilent 2100 Bioanalyzer. TCR beta CDR3 regions were amplified from RNA transcripts for repertoire sequencing. A first-round RT-PCR used HTBI primers with the Qiagen OneStep RT-PCR kit, followed by a second-round multiplex PCR, size selection and purification. The libraries underwent paired-end sequencing with 100 bp reads on an Illumina HiSeq2000. The paper's processing steps were these. SOAPnuke was used to process the reads, removing any read that contained adapters or uncalled bases, had a mean Phred below 15, or lacked an exact match to the constant primer or identifier. COPE v1.2.5 was used to merge the high-quality paired reads. Unique nucleotide sequences were defined as clonotypes and aligned to IMGT TRB V, D and J references using MiTCR v1.1. The analysis was limited to V-J combinations with a frequency above 0.0001, which together covered 98% to 99.2% of repertoires. For each V-J combination, a TCR clonal expansion and chaos score was defined as F50 clonal expansion divided by the chaos observed in the TCRdist matrix. Features were reduced by Welch's t-statistics and random forest to roughly 14 V-J combinations, which fed a naive Bayes classifier. The similarity between thyroid and blood repertoires was quantified using the Morisita-Horn index. The public reads were reprocessed in TCRdb via fastp at Q25 and MiXCR, keeping in-frame beta chains. Every CDR3 protein is listed once, alongside the most common genes and DNA of its rows. The V and J calls reflect TCRdb's pipeline rather than the authors' work. For this sample there are about 740,000 distinct CDR3 sequences; 35% to 50% appear just once. About 40% of the sample goes to the ten largest clones.

The chain joins TRBV11-3 to TRBJ1-1, with no confident D gene call. This TCR derives from an adult man with Graves' ophthalmopathy. Sequencing input: peripheral blood. The CDR3 is CASLTPEGKAFF. The DNA sequence reads TGTGCCAGCCTGACCCCAGAAGGGAAAGCTTTCTTT.